This TCR beta chain appears in the sequencing data of a study of blood T cell repertoires in COVID-19. Background on the study: The samples span acute and convalescent COVID-19 from the United States, Italy and Spain.

Clones were sequenced by immunoSEQ multiplex PCR, and TCRdb holds only the in-frame ones, with some missing. In the table there are about 100,000 clones, around 92% of which are singletons. V dropped 4 bases and J dropped 5; count of bases not matched to a gene: 6. This CDR3 has 14 residues. Germline-derived CDR1 and CDR2 are SGDLS and YYNGEE. This rearrangement joins TRBV9 to TRBJ1-5; 7 positions match TRBD1. The receptor comes from a man in his fifties with active COVID-19. Material for sequencing was peripheral blood. The CDR3 is CASSYGQEDQPQHF. CDR3 in DNA: TGTGCCAGCAGCTACGGACAGGAGGATCAGCCCCAGCATTTT.